These T cell receptor beta chains were read from a single sample in a study of response to subunit inactivated influenza vaccine. TCRdb reprocessed the RT-PCR reads via MiXCR and lists one record per CDR3 protein. The table has over 450,000 distinct CDR3 sequences, approximately 13% seen once. The sequenced sample was PBMCs from blood, obtained about 40 days after vaccination. The receptors originated from a man aged 50-59 years who received an inactivated influenza vaccine. The CDR3 runs from the conserved cysteine through the conserved F or W. Each record gives: D gene, clone size, J gene, V gene, CDR3 DNA, CDR3 protein. D genes are given only for firm matches. Not all rows give a size; the values are once, few, many and, for expanded clones, a class.

>TRBD2|many|TRBJ2-2|TRBV4-3
TGCGCCAGCAGCCAAGTTGGGGGGGGGGCCGGGGAGCTGTTTTTT
CASSQVGGGAGELFF
>.|.|TRBJ1-2|TRBV7-2
TGTGCCAGCAGTACTGCCTTGTATGGCTACACCTTC
CASSTALYGYTF
>.|.|TRBJ2-1|TRBV27
TGTGCCAGCGGCCGCGTGATGGCGGGCCAGTTCTTC
CASGRVMAGQFF
>.|.|TRBJ1-1|TRBV3-1
TGTGCCAGCAGCCAAGATTGGGGGTGGGACACTGAAGCTTTCTTT
CASSQDWGWDTEAFF
>.|few|TRBJ2-1|TRBV2
TGTGCCAGCAGGAGAACCAATGAGCAGTTCTTC
CASRRTNEQFF
>.|.|TRBJ2-2|TRBV10-3
TGTGCCATCAGTGAGTCAGGGGATTGGGACACCGGGGAGCTGTTTTTT
CAISESGDWDTGELFF
>TRBD2|few|TRBJ2-3|TRBV11-1
TGTGCCAGCAGCTCCCAGAGAGCGGGGGGGACACTACGCACAGATACGCAGTATTTT
CASSSQRAGGTLRTDTQYF
>TRBD1|.|TRBJ1-1|TRBV20-1
TGCAGTGCTAGATCAAGACAGGGCGACACTGAAGCTTTCTTT
CSARSRQGDTEAFF
>.|many|TRBJ2-7|TRBV20-1
TGCAGTGCTAGAGATCACGCGGGACGGGTTTACGAGCAGTACTTC
CSARDHAGRVYEQYF
>TRBD1|many|TRBJ2-7|TRBV20-1
TGCAGTGCGATCGACAGGGACAGTAGCTACGAGCAGTACTTC
CSAIDRDSSYEQYF
>.|.|TRBJ2-4|TRBV4-3
TGCGCCAGCAGCCAAGACACCACCAAAAACATTCAGTACTTC
CASSQDTTKNIQYF
>.|many|TRBJ2-7|TRBV5-1
TGCGCCAGCAGGTTATATGGGACGAGCTCCTACGAGCAGTACTTC
CASRLYGTSSYEQYF
>.|few|TRBJ2-3|TRBV20-1
TGCAGTCCCGCAGCTGCCGTGGAGCGAGATACGCAGTATTTT
CSPAAAVERDTQYF
>.|few|TRBJ2-3|TRBV5-1
TGCGCCAGCAGCTCTTATCCGAGGGCAGATACGCAGTATTTT
CASSSYPRADTQYF
>TRBD2|.|TRBJ2-5|TRBV14
TGTGCCAGCAGCGAGACTAGCGGGAGGGCCGAGGAGACCCAGTACTTC
CASSETSGRAEETQYF
>.|.|TRBJ2-3|TRBV2
TGTGCCAGCAGAGCGGCCGGGACGGCAGATACGCAGTATTTT
CASRAAGTADTQYF
>.|.|TRBJ2-7|TRBV29-1
TGCAGCGAAACAGGGGACTTCTCCTACGAGCAGTACTTC
CSETGDFSYEQYF
>TRBD1|.|TRBJ1-2|TRBV7-9
TGTGCCAGCAGCCACAGAAGGGACAGAGGTGGGGGCTACACCTTC
CASSHRRDRGGGYTF
>.|few|TRBJ2-7|TRBV20-1
TGCAGTGCGGAGGAGATCTCAACCTACGAGCAGTACTTC
CSAEEISTYEQYF
>.|few|TRBJ1-1|TRBV12-3/TRBV12-4
TGTGCCAGCAGTCCTCCGGGACTCGGTGGCACTGAAGCTTTCTTT
CASSPPGLGGTEAFF
>.|many|TRBJ2-5|TRBV7-2
TGTGCCAGCAGCTCCACAGGCAGGCCTCAAGAGACCCAGTACTTC
CASSSTGRPQETQYF
>.|few|TRBJ1-2|TRBV7-9
TGTGCCAGCAGCCCTGGGGACGGTGTCTATGGCTACACCTTC
CASSPGDGVYGYTF
>.|few|TRBJ2-7|TRBV5-6
TGTGCCAGCAGCCAGTACTCCTACGAGCAGTACTTC
CASSQYSYEQYF
>TRBD1|.|TRBJ2-1|TRBV5-5
TGTGCCAGCAGCCACGGGACAGTAGGCTACAATGAGCAGTTCTTC
CASSHGTVGYNEQFF
>TRBD1|few|TRBJ2-3|TRBV5-1
TGCGCCAGCAGCTTACAGGGGTTACCCACAGATACGCAGTATTTT
CASSLQGLPTDTQYF
>TRBD2|many|TRBJ2-3|TRBV4-3
TGCGCCAGCAGCCAAGGAATTAGCGGGGGGGATACGCAGTATTTT
CASSQGISGGDTQYF
>.|few|TRBJ1-5|TRBV20-1
TGCAGTGCTAGAGATCGGGCATATAATCAGCCCCAGCATTTT
CSARDRAYNQPQHF
>TRBD1|few|TRBJ2-1|TRBV4-3
TGCGCCAGCAGCCAAGAGGACAGGGCTTACAATGAGCAGTTCTTC
CASSQEDRAYNEQFF
>TRBD2|.|TRBJ2-1|TRBV7-8
TGTGCCAGCAGCTTGCGGGAGGGCCTATATGAGCAGTTCTTC
CASSLREGLYEQFF
>TRBD2|few|TRBJ2-1|TRBV7-2
TGTGCCAGCAGCTTTCTCCTCCGGGGGGGCCTCGGTGAGCAGTTCTTC
CASSFLLRGGLGEQFF
>.|few|TRBJ2-5|TRBV20-1
TGCAGTGCCCCGAGACGGGGGCAAGAGACCCAGTACTTC
CSAPRRGQETQYF
>TRBD1|few|TRBJ2-5|TRBV9
TGTGCCAGCAGCGCCCGGACAGGGATAGGAGAGACCCAGTACTTC
CASSARTGIGETQYF
>.|many|TRBJ2-4|TRBV6-5
TGTGCCAGCAGTTACTCGCCGGGAGCCAAAAACATTCAGTACTTC
CASSYSPGAKNIQYF